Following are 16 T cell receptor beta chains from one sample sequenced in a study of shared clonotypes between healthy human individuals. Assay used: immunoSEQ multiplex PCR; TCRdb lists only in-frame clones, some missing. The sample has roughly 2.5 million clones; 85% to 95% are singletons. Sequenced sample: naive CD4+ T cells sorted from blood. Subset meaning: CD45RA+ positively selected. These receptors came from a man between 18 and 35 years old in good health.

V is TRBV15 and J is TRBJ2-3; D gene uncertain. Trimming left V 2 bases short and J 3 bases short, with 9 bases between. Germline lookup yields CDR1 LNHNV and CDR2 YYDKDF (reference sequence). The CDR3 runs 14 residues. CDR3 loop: CATSRQMFTDTQYF. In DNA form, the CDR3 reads TGTGCCACCAGCAGACAGATGTTTACAGATACGCAGTATTTT.

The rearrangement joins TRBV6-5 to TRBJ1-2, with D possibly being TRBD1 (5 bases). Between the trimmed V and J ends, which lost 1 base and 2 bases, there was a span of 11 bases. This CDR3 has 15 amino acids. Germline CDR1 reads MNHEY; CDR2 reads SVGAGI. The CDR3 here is CASSYFFGGNYGYTF. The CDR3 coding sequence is TGTGCCAGCAGTTACTTCTTTGGGGGGAACTATGGCTACACCTTC.

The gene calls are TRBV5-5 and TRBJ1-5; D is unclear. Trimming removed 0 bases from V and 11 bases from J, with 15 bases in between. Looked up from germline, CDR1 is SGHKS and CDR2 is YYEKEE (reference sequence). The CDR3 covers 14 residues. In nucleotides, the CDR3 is TGTGCCAGCAGCTTGGCTGATAGGGCATCGGCCCAGCATTTT. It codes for CASSLADRASAQHF.

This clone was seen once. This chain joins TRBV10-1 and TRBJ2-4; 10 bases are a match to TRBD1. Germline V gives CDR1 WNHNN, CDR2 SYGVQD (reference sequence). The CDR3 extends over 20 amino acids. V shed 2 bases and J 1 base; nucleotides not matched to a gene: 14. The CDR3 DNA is TGCGCCAGCAGTGAGATCTTAGGGACAGGGGCATGGAGGGCCAAAAACATTCAGTACTTC. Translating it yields CASSEILGTGAWRAKNIQYF.

DNA for the CDR3: TGTGCCAGCAGCGGTTGGGGGGCAAGCAATCAGCCCCAGCATTTT. Encoded protein: CASSGWGASNQPQHF. The chain has TRBV6-1 and TRBJ1-5, with D possibly TRBD1 on 6 matching bases. This CDR3 region has 15 residues. In germline, CDR1 is MNHNS, CDR2 SASEGT. Trimming took off 6 bases at V and 1 base at J, with 13 bases between the two ends.

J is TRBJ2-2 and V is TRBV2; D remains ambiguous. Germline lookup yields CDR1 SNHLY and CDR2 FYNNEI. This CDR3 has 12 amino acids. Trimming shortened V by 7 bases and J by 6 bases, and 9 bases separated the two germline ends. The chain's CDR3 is CASKWLSGELFF. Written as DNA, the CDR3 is TGTGCCAGCAAGTGGTTGTCCGGGGAGCTGTTTTTT.

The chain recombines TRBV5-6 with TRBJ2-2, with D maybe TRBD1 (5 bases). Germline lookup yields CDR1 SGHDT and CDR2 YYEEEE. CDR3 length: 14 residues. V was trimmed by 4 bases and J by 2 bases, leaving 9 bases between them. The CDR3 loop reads CASSATGNTGELFF. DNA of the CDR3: TGTGCCAGCAGCGCCACAGGAAACACCGGGGAGCTGTTTTTT.

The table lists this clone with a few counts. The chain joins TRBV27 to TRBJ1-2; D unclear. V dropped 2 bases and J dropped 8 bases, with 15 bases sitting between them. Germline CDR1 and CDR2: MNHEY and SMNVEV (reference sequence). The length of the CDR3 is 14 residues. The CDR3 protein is CASSLTFPSWGYTF. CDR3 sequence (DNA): TGTGCCAGCAGTTTAACGTTCCCGAGTTGGGGCTACACCTTC.

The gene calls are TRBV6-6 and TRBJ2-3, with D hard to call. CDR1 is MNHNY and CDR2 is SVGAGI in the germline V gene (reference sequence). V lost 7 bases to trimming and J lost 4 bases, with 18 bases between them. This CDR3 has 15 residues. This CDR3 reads CASTQPLSSPDTQYF. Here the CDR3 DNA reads TGTGCCAGCACCCAACCACTCTCGAGTCCAGATACGCAGTATTTT.

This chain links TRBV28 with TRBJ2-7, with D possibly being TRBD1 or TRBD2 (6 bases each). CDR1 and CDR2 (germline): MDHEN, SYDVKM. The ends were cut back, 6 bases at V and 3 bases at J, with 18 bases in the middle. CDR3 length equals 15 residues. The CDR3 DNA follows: TGTGCCAGCAGCGTTTCCGCGGGACACCTCTACGAGCAGTACTTC. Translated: CASSVSAGHLYEQYF.

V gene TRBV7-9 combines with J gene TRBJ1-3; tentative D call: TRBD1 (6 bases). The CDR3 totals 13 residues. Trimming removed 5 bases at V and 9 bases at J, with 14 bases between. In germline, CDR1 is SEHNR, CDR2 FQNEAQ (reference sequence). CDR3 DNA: TGTGCCAGCAGCGGACAGCCTTCGGGCACCATATATTTT. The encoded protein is CASSGQPSGTIYF.

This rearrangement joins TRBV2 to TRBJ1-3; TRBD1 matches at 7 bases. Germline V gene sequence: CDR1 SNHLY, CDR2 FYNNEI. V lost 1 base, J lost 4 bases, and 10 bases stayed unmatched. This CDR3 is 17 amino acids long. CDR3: CASSEGKGQLAGNTIYF. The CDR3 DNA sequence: TGTGCCAGCAGTGAAGGTAAGGGACAGCTAGCGGGAAACACCATATATTTT.

CDR3: CASSLVYPGLNTEAFF. The CDR3 DNA follows: TGTGCCAGCAGCTTAGTATATCCAGGGCTGAACACTGAAGCTTTCTTT. V usage is TRBV7-2 and J usage is TRBJ1-1; possibly TRBD1 for D (5 bases). The CDR3 has 16 amino acids. Germline V gene lookup returns CDR1 SGHTA and CDR2 FQGNSA. V shed 1 base and J shed 0 bases, with 12 bases lying between them.

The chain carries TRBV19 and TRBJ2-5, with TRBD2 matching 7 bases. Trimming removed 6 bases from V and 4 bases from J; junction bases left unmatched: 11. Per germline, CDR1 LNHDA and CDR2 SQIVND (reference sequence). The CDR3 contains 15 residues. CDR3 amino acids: CASSPRGVPSETQYF. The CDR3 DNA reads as TGTGCCAGTAGCCCACGGGGGGTCCCTTCAGAGACCCAGTACTTC. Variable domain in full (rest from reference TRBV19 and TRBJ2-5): DGGITQSPKYLFRKEGQNVTLSCEQNLNHDAMYWYRQDPGQGLRLIYYSQIVNDFQKGDIAEGYSVSREKKESFPLTVTSAQKNPTAFYLCASSPRGVPSETQYFGPGTRLLVL.

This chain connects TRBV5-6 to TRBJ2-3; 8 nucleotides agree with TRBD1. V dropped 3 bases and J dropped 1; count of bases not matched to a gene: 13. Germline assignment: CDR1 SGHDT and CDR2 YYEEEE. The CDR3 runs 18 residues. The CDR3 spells CASSSLRLDRGGTDTQYF. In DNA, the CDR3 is TGTGCCAGCAGCTCGCTTCGGTTAGACAGGGGAGGCACAGATACGCAGTATTTT.

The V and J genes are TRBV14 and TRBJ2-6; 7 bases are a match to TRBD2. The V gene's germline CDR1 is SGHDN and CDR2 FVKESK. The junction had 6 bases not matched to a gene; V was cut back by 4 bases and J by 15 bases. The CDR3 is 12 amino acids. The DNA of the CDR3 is TGTGCCAGCAGCCGGGGGGGTCGAGACCTGACTTTC. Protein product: CASSRGGRDLTF.